This TCR beta chain was captured by sequencing in a study of cytomegalovirus exposure and HLA in healthy donors. Study-level points and caveats: In a later analysis, specific HLA alleles were associated with approximately 17,000 TCR beta sequences at a 0.05 false discovery rate. Most of the CMV-associated TCR beta chains (in a later analysis) appeared to be HLA-restricted. TCR beta sequences reportedly predicted the HLA-A and HLA-B alleles of most subjects accurately. For cytomegalovirus status, the classifier reportedly gave diagnoses with high specificity and sensitivity.

Germline V gives CDR1 LGHNA, CDR2 YNFKEQ. The CDR3 loop spans 13 amino acids. The V gene end was trimmed by 7 bases and the J gene end by 5 bases; junction bases not matched to a gene: 7. This clone showed up just a few times. The antigen remains undetermined. The PCR employed 60 Vbeta primers together with 13 Jbeta primers. TCRdb's copy holds only in-frame clones and misses some; the assay was immunoSEQ multiplex PCR. The sample includes more than 50,000 clones, around three quarters of them seen just once. The sample taken for sequencing was PBMCs. The gene calls are TRBV4-2 and TRBJ1-2, with 7 bases lining up with TRBD1. This TCR came from a woman aged 55 to 70 in good health and CMV-seropositive. CDR3 coding DNA: TGTGCCAGCACCATCCCGGGACAGTATGGCTACACCTTC. Translation gives CASTIPGQYGYTF.